Below, 10 T cell receptor beta chains from the same sample are listed, as sequenced in a study of shared clonotypes between healthy human individuals. TCRdb's copy holds only in-frame clones and misses some; the assay was immunoSEQ multiplex PCR. The sample holds about 120,000 clones, 68% seen once. Input material: memory CD8+ T cells sorted from blood. Subset specified: CD45RO+ cells pooled with CCR7-negative TemRA cells. The receptors originated from a woman aged 30 to 39 in good health.

This sequence joins TRBV5-1 and TRBJ2-3, with 7 bases lining up with TRBD2. The germline CDR1 and CDR2 sequences are SGHRS and YFSETQ. After removal of 1 base from V and 0 bases from J, the junction contained 14 bases not matched to a gene. The CDR3 length is 19 residues. This CDR3 is CASSLLLAANPESTDTQYF. The CDR3 coding sequence is TGCGCCAGCAGCTTGCTTCTAGCGGCTAACCCAGAAAGCACAGATACGCAGTATTTT.

The chain employs TRBV5-1 and TRBJ2-7; D gene uncertain. The CDR3 sequence is 14 residues long. V was clipped by 5 bases and J by 0 bases, with 12 bases between them. Germline assignment: CDR1 SGHRS and CDR2 YFSETQ. The CDR3 spells CASRKDLSSYEQYF. CDR3 nucleotides: TGCGCCAGCAGGAAGGACCTCAGCTCCTACGAGCAGTACTTC. The full variable domain, in which reference TRBV5-1 and TRBJ2-7 provide the parts outside the CDR3, is KAGVTQTPRYLIKTRGQQVTLSCSPISGHRSVSWYQQTPGQGLQFLFEYFSETQRNKGNFPGRFSGRQFSNSRSEMNVSTLELGDSALYLCASRKDLSSYEQYFGPGTRLTVT.

This chain uses TRBV5-5 with TRBJ2-5; 7 nucleotides match TRBD1. Germline CDR1 reads SGHKS; CDR2 reads YYEKEE (reference sequence). After removal of 0 bases from V and 9 bases from J, the junction contained 11 bases not matched to a gene. There are 15 residues in the CDR3. The CDR3 sequence is CASSLDGTAPWAQYF. In nucleotides, the CDR3 is TGTGCCAGCAGCTTGGACGGGACAGCGCCTTGGGCCCAGTACTTC.

This sequence joins TRBV18 and TRBJ1-2; D possibly corresponds to TRBD1 (5 bases). Trimming removed 6 bases from V and 6 bases from J, with 23 bases in between. The germline V gene encodes CDR1 KGHSH and CDR2 LQKENI. The length of the CDR3 is 16 residues. For the CDR3, the DNA is TGTGCCAGCTCTCCTACCGGGACTAGGCTGGAAGATGGCTACACCTTC. It yields the protein CASSPTGTRLEDGYTF. Based on the CDR3 plus reference TRBV18 and TRBJ1-2, the full variable domain is NAGVMQNPRHLVRRRGQEARLRCSPMKGHSHVYWYRQLPEEGLKFMVYLQKENIIDESGMPKERFSAEFPKEGPSILRIQQVVRGDSAAYFCASSPTGTRLEDGYTFGSGTRLTVV.

The gene calls are TRBV10-1 and TRBJ2-1; 8 positions agree with TRBD1. Germline V gene sequence: CDR1 WNHNN, CDR2 SYGVQD (reference sequence). V was clipped by 6 bases and J by 2 bases; unmatched bases: 3. The CDR3 has 14 amino acids. CDR3 DNA: TGCGCCAGCAGCATGACAGGGGCCTACAATGAGCAGTTCTTC. Its translation is CASSMTGAYNEQFF.

This chain connects TRBV7-2 to TRBJ1-4; unclear D gene. CDR3 length: 15 residues. With 5 bases removed from V and 0 bases from J, the gap between germline ends came to 10 bases. The germline CDR1 and CDR2 sequences are SGHTA and FQGNSA. The CDR3 DNA reads as TGTGCCAGCAGCCGAAACTTAGCAACTAATGAAAAACTGTTTTTT. Translation: CASSRNLATNEKLFF.

The chain joins TRBV5-4 to TRBJ2-3; a weak D match, TRBD2 (6 bases). The CDR3 is 13 residues long. Germline V gene sequence: CDR1 SGHNT, CDR2 YYREEE (reference sequence). Trimming removed 5 bases from V and 6 bases from J, with 13 bases in between. CDR3 coding DNA: TGTGCCAGCAGGCGGGACTTACCGGATACGCAGTATTTT. Amino acid sequence: CASRRDLPDTQYF.

The rearrangement joins TRBV15 to TRBJ2-7; 7 positions agree with TRBD2. The V and J ends lost 5 bases and 4 bases, in that order; junction bases with no gene match: 14. From germline, CDR1 is LNHNV and CDR2 YYDKDF (reference sequence). This CDR3 comprises 16 residues. As DNA, the CDR3 is TGTGCCACCAGCCCCTCTTTTGAGGGAGGGAGTTACGAGCAGTACTTC. Protein: CATSPSFEGGSYEQYF.

There are many counts of this clone. This chain joins TRBV29-1 and TRBJ1-4; D possibly corresponds to TRBD1 (5 bases). V was pared by 6 bases and J by 5 bases, with 19 bases between. The CDR3 is 15 residues long. Germline-derived CDR1 and CDR2 are SQVTM and ANQGSEA. This CDR3 reads CSVWMWDGKNEKLFF. CDR3 bases: TGCAGCGTCTGGATGTGGGACGGAAAAAATGAAAAACTGTTTTTT. The variable domain in full, completed from reference TRBV29-1 and TRBJ1-4, reads SAVISQKPSRDICQRGTSLTIQCQVDSQVTMMFWYRQQPGQSLTLIATANQGSEATYESGFVIDKFPISRPNLTFSTLTVSNMSPEDSSIYLCSVWMWDGKNEKLFFGSGTQLSVL.

V and J are TRBV7-6 and TRBJ2-1, with TRBD1 matching 9 bases. Germline CDR1 is SGHVS and CDR2 is FNYEAQ. The CDR3 spans 17 residues. V was pared by 1 base and J by 5 bases, with 9 bases of the junction left unmatched. CDR3 sequence reads: CASSLGPGQGRNNEQFF. The DNA of the CDR3 is TGTGCCAGCAGCTTAGGACCGGGACAGGGAAGGAACAATGAGCAGTTCTTC.